Presented here are 25 T cell receptor beta chains from one specimen sequenced in a study of blood T cell repertoires in COVID-19 (dated by TCRdb to 2020 to 2021). The protocol used for the library was the immunoSEQ multiplex PCR assay. The source is immuneACCESS, and TCRdb retained only in-frame sequences with V and J called. Part of the clones is not carried over; for the studies checked, unresolved V genes explain less than half of this, and the remainder is unexplained. The sample has about 390,000 clones on record, about 90% of them singletons. About 2% of the sample is in the top ten clones. The sequencing sample was made of peripheral blood. The receptors shown here come from a woman aged 60 to 75 with COVID-19, enrolled during active disease.

The genes are TRBV30 and TRBJ1-3; D is unclear. V lost 2 bases and J 5 bases, leaving 7 bases between the germline ends. Germline values: CDR1 GTSNPN, CDR2 SVGIG (reference sequence). This CDR3 is 12 amino acids long. In DNA form, the CDR3 reads TGTGCCTGGAGTTCTACCCGAAACACCATATATTTT. This encodes CAWSSTRNTIYF.

The CDR3 protein is CASSLDSRNYGYTF. CDR3 bases: TGCGCCAGCAGCTTGGACAGCAGAAACTATGGCTACACCTTC. The V gene is TRBV5-1, the J gene TRBJ1-2; D unclear. The CDR3 runs to 14 residues. V was clipped by 0 bases and J by 2 bases, with 8 bases between them. Germline V gives CDR1 SGHRS, CDR2 YFSETQ.

The rearrangement joins TRBV24-1 to TRBJ2-5; 8 bases are shared with TRBD2. The CDR3 is 17 amino acids. The V and J ends lost 3 bases and 1 base, in that order; junction bases with no gene match: 9. Looked up from germline, CDR1 is KGHDR and CDR2 is SFDVKD. CDR3 amino acids: CATSDTRFSGAQETQYF. The CDR3 region has the DNA TGTGCCACCAGTGATACCCGATTTAGCGGGGCCCAAGAGACCCAGTACTTC.

The chain is built from TRBV5-8 and TRBJ1-2; possibly TRBD1 for D (5 bases). CDR1 is SGHTS and CDR2 is YDEGEE in the germline V gene. This CDR3 region has 13 residues. V was cut by 2 bases and J by 7 bases, with 12 bases left in between. This CDR3 is CASSFDSGVGYTF. As DNA, the CDR3 is TGTGCCAGCAGCTTCGACAGCGGGGTTGGCTACACCTTC.

J is TRBJ2-1 and V is TRBV7-9, with 7 nucleotides matching TRBD2. J gave up 2 bases and V 3 bases, and 4 bases lay outside the gene matches. This CDR3 is 15 amino acids long. Germline V gene lookup returns CDR1 SEHNR and CDR2 FQNEAQ (reference sequence). CDR3 loop: CASSFGRGTYNEQFF. As DNA, the CDR3 is TGTGCCAGCAGCTTTGGGCGGGGGACCTACAATGAGCAGTTCTTC.

The J gene is TRBJ2-2, the V gene TRBV6-6; TRBD2 might be the D (6 bases). Germline V gene lookup returns CDR1 MNHNY and CDR2 SVGAGI (reference sequence). This CDR3 has 13 residues. Trimming left V 6 bases short and J 3 bases short, with 8 bases between. The CDR3 region has the DNA TGTGCCAGCAGGGGGACTCACACCGGGGAGCTGTTTTTT. This gives the protein CASRGTHTGELFF.

CDR3 loop: CASSFDGPGETQYF. The CDR3 DNA reads as TGTGCCAGCAGCTTTGACGGCCCGGGAGAGACCCAGTACTTC. The J gene is TRBJ2-5, the V gene TRBV7-9; D uncertain. This CDR3 comprises 14 residues. The V gene lost 3 bases and the J gene lost 4 bases, with 12 bases spanning the gap. In germline, CDR1 is SEHNR, CDR2 FQNEAQ (reference sequence). Using reference TRBV7-9 and TRBJ2-5 for the parts outside the CDR3, the full variable domain is DTGVSQNPRHKITKRGQNVTFRCDPISEHNRLYWYRQTLGQGPEFLTYFQNEAQLEKSRLLSDRFSAERPKGSFSTLEIQRTEQGDSAMYLCASSFDGPGETQYFGPGTRLLVL.

The V and J genes are TRBV5-1 and TRBJ1-3, with D tentatively TRBD1 (5 bases). Germline-derived CDR1 and CDR2 are SGHRS and YFSETQ. V gave up 3 bases and J gave up 1 base, with 26 bases separating them. This CDR3 has 20 amino acids. The CDR3 region is CASSSLFLEEGAASGNTIYF. The CDR3, as DNA: TGCGCCAGCAGCTCACTATTTCTCGAGGAAGGGGCGGCTTCTGGAAACACCATATATTTT.

This clone has a count of ten or more. The genes are TRBV27 and TRBJ1-1; D gene uncertain. The germline V gene has CDR1 MNHEY and CDR2 SMNVEV (reference sequence). The CDR3 loop spans 14 amino acids. Trimming left V 4 bases short and J 4 bases short, with 13 bases between. CDR3 residues: CASSSIPPGTEAFF. The CDR3 DNA sequence: TGTGCCAGCAGTTCTATCCCACCGGGCACTGAAGCTTTCTTT.

The V gene is TRBV6-1, the J gene TRBJ2-7; TRBD2 is a possible D gene (8 bases). The V and J ends lost 1 base and 7 bases respectively, with 23 bases between them. In germline, CDR1 is MNHNS, CDR2 SASEGT. CDR3 length equals 17 residues. The CDR3 loop reads CASSEEGAERGTEEQYF. The CDR3 coding sequence is TGTGCCAGCAGTGAAGAGGGGGCCGAGCGGGGGACTGAGGAGCAGTACTTC.

This chain joins TRBV5-1 and TRBJ2-1; 13 nucleotides agree with TRBD2. The CDR3 runs 17 residues. Trimming at V came to 1 base and at J to 8 bases, leaving 9 bases not matched to a gene. Germline CDR1 SGHRS, CDR2 YFSETQ. The DNA of the CDR3 is TGCGCCAGCAGCTTGATTGGGACTAGCGGGAAGTACCATGAGCAGTTCTTC. It yields the protein CASSLIGTSGKYHEQFF.

V usage is TRBV19 and J usage is TRBJ1-5, with no clear D. V gave up 7 bases and J gave up 9 bases, with 22 bases separating them. This CDR3 is built from 15 residues. Per the germline V gene, CDR1 is LNHDA and CDR2 is SQIVND (reference sequence). DNA of the CDR3: TGTGCCAGTACCCCTAGCTGGGAATCCCCAGGGCCCCAGCATTTT. This encodes CASTPSWESPGPQHF. Together with reference TRBV19 and TRBJ1-5, the CDR3 gives the full variable domain: DGGITQSPKYLFRKEGQNVTLSCEQNLNHDAMYWYRQDPGQGLRLIYYSQIVNDFQKGDIAEGYSVSREKKESFPLTVTSAQKNPTAFYLCASTPSWESPGPQHFGDGTRLSIL.

This clone was seen more than once but under ten times. V usage is TRBV9 and J usage is TRBJ2-7; 11 nucleotides line up with TRBD1. Germline CDR1 reads SGDLS; CDR2 reads YYNGEE. V was clipped by 4 bases and J by 5 bases; unmatched bases: 8. The CDR3 runs 15 residues. CDR3 nucleotides: TGTGCCAGCAGCATCCGGGACAGGGGGTTTGACGAGCAGTACTTC. This encodes CASSIRDRGFDEQYF.

The rearrangement links TRBV6-5 to TRBJ1-4, with D perhaps matching TRBD1 (6 bases). The germline V gene has CDR1 MNHEY and CDR2 SVGAGI. The CDR3 is 15 amino acids. Deletions cut 0 bases from V and 5 bases from J, with 10 bases between. CDR3 loop: CASSYSTGENEKLFF. The CDR3 coding sequence is TGTGCCAGCAGTTACTCGACAGGCGAAAATGAAAAACTGTTTTTT.

The V gene is TRBV28, the J gene TRBJ1-2; TRBD1 agrees at 7 bases. The CDR3 runs to 13 residues. Germline V gene lookup returns CDR1 MDHEN and CDR2 SYDVKM. Trimming at V came to 6 bases and at J to 8 bases, leaving 9 bases not matched to a gene. CDR3 amino acids: CASRNRGVGGYTF. CDR3 nucleotides: TGTGCCAGCAGAAACAGGGGCGTCGGGGGCTACACCTTC.

The chain couples TRBV30 to TRBJ1-1, with TRBD1 matching 10 bases. The V gene end was trimmed by 0 bases and the J gene end by 1 base; junction bases not matched to a gene: 8. Per the germline V gene, CDR1 is GTSNPN and CDR2 is SVGIG (reference sequence). CDR3 length equals 17 residues. CDR3 sequence reads: CAWSVRDRGKSNTEAFF. The CDR3 nucleotides read TGTGCCTGGAGTGTAAGGGACAGGGGTAAATCGAACACTGAAGCTTTCTTT.

V gene TRBV30 combines with J gene TRBJ2-5; TRBD2 aligns across 9 bases. Germline values: CDR1 GTSNPN, CDR2 SVGIG (reference sequence). This CDR3 is 14 amino acids long. V lost 0 bases to trimming and J lost 9 bases; unmatched junction nucleotides: 8. CDR3 loop: CAWSVGLAGRSQYF. The CDR3 DNA reads as TGTGCCTGGAGTGTAGGGCTAGCGGGGAGGTCCCAGTACTTC.

The chain has TRBV4-1 and TRBJ2-2; TRBD2 aligns across 10 bases. The CDR3 length is 16 residues. V lost 7 bases and J lost 6; bases outside the gene matches: 11. Germline assignment: CDR1 MGHRA and CDR2 YSYEKL. The DNA for the CDR3 is TGCGCCAGCAACCCGGGACCAGCGGGGGGGCCCGGGGAGCTGTTTTTT. Amino acids: CASNPGPAGGPGELFF.

This clone showed up just once. The V and J genes are TRBV7-3 and TRBJ1-3; no firm D call. V was shortened by 3 bases and J by 0 bases, with 6 bases between the two germline ends. This CDR3 contains 14 residues. Per germline, CDR1 SGHTA and CDR2 FQGTGA. In DNA, the CDR3 is TGTGCCAGCAGCTTCGGGATCTCTGGAAACACCATATATTTT. Translation gives CASSFGISGNTIYF.

V and J are TRBV9 and TRBJ1-3; D is unresolved. The germline CDR1 and CDR2 sequences are SGDLS and YYNGEE. The CDR3 is 16 residues long. Deletions cut 0 bases from V and 0 bases from J, with 10 bases between. CDR3 loop: CASSVAGASSGNTIYF. The DNA for the CDR3 is TGTGCCAGCAGCGTAGCTGGAGCTAGCTCTGGAAACACCATATATTTT.

The chain couples TRBV27 to TRBJ1-3; the D is unclear. Trimming pared 1 base from V and 1 base from J, leaving 17 bases between. This CDR3 has 18 amino acids. The V gene's germline CDR1 is MNHEY and CDR2 SMNVEV (reference sequence). CDR3 in amino acids: CASSLFNPGGISGNTIYF. CDR3 DNA sequence: TGTGCCAGCAGTTTATTTAATCCGGGAGGAATTTCTGGAAACACCATATATTTT.

The V call is TRBV3-1 (or the pseudogene TRBV3-2), the J call TRBJ1-1; possibly TRBD1 for D (5 bases). Germline values: CDR1 LGHDT, CDR2 YNNKEL (reference sequence). With 5 bases removed from V and 0 bases from J, the gap between germline ends came to 13 bases. This CDR3 region has 15 residues. The CDR3: CASSSTADLNTEAFF. DNA for the CDR3: TGTGCCAGCAGCTCGACAGCCGATCTGAACACTGAAGCTTTCTTT.

The chain recombines TRBV7-9 with TRBJ1-2, with TRBD1 as a possible D gene (5 bases). Looked up from germline, CDR1 is SEHNR and CDR2 is FQNEAQ (reference sequence). The CDR3 length is 13 residues. The germline V and J ends were trimmed by 6 bases and 6 bases, with 14 bases remaining between them. The CDR3 DNA reads as TGTGCCAGCAGTAGAGGCCAGGGTGATGGCTACACCTTC. This sequence encodes CASSRGQGDGYTF.

J is TRBJ2-5 and V is TRBV4-1, with 11 bases fitting TRBD1. The CDR3 is made up of 16 amino acids. V was pared by 3 bases and J by 3 bases, with 6 bases of the junction left unmatched. Germline CDR1 MGHRA, CDR2 YSYEKL. CDR3 sequence: CASSQGQGGTKETQYF. DNA of the CDR3: TGCGCCAGCAGCCAGGGACAGGGGGGAACGAAAGAGACCCAGTACTTC.

In regard to this clone: Within the sample, other DNA sequences also encode this same CDR3. The chain has TRBV5-1 and TRBJ1-5; 7 nucleotides match TRBD1. V shed 0 bases and J 6 bases; nucleotides not matched to a gene: 3. Germline V lookup: CDR1 SGHRS, CDR2 YFSETQ. The CDR3 loop spans 14 amino acids. CDR3 region: CASSLDRGGQPQHF. The CDR3 bases are TGCGCCAGCAGCTTGGACAGGGGAGGTCAGCCCCAGCATTTT. Full variable domain (remainder filled in from reference TRBV5-1 and TRBJ1-5): KAGVTQTPRYLIKTRGQQVTLSCSPISGHRSVSWYQQTPGQGLQFLFEYFSETQRNKGNFPGRFSGRQFSNSRSEMNVSTLELGDSALYLCASSLDRGGQPQHFGDGTRLSIL.